This TCR beta chain was sequenced in a study of OX40 agonist ivuxolimab in advanced cancers. Study-level information: All patients had ivuxolimab intravenously every 2 weeks at 0.01 to 10 mg/kg.

The length of the CDR3 is 13 residues. Germline loops: CDR1 LNHNV, CDR2 YYDKDF (reference sequence). Trimming took 6 bases from V and 6 from J, leaving 14 bases between them. Generated by immunoSEQ multiplex PCR, the TCRdb table keeps only in-frame clones and is missing some. The sample holds tens of thousands of clones, 80% to 90% seen once. Turning to this clone: Its antigen is not known.

Study-wide results and caveats: At 0.1 to 3.0 mg/kg, CD4+ and CD8+ blood T cells expanded clonally by week 6.

The specimen was CD4+ or CD8+ T cells sorted from blood, collected in a trial of the OX40 agonist ivuxolimab. This TCR derives from an adult with an advanced solid tumor such as melanoma, head and neck, liver or kidney cancer. The rearrangement links TRBV15 to TRBJ1-1, with D maybe TRBD1 (5 bases). For the CDR3, the DNA is TGTGCCACCAGATCGCAGGGAAGGGCTGAAGCTTTCTTT. Its protein is CATRSQGRAEAFF.